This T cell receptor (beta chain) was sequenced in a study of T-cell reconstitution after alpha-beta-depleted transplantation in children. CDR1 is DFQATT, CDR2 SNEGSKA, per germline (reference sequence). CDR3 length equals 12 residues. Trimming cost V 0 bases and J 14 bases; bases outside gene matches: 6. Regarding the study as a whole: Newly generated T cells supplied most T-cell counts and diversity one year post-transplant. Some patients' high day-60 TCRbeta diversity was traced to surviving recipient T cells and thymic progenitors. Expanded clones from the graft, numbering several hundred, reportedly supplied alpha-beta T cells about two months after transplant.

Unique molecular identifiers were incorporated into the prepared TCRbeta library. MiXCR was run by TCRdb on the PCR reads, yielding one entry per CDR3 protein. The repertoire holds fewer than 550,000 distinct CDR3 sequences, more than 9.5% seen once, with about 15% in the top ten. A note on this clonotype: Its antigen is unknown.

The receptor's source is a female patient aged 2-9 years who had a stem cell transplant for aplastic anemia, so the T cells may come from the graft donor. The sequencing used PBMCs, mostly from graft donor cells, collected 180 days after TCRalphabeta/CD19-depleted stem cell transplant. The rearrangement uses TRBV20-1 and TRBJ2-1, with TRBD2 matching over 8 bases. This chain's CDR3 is CSARDRAGVEFF. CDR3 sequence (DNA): TGCAGTGCTAGAGATCGAGCGGGGGTAGAGTTCTTC.